These T cell receptor beta chains were read from a single sample in a study of a mutant IDH1 vaccine in newly diagnosed glioma. No antigen has been identified for these receptors. Assay: immunoSEQ multiplex PCR; the TCRdb copy retains only in-frame clones and omits some. The repertoire holds about 38,000 clones, 80% to 90% seen once, with 5.1% in the top ten. The specimen was PBMCs, collected from a glioma patient whose treatment included an IDH1 peptide vaccine. These receptors came from a man aged 40-50 years with glioma. Both conserved end residues are trimmed from each CDR3. A D gene is named only where the DNA matches it firmly.

CDR3 length	V gene	D gene	J gene	CDR3 protein
11	TRBV19	NA	TRBJ1-6	ASSWVGNSPLH
12	TRBV2	NA	TRBJ1-3	ASTDGTPGNTIY
11	TRBV7-9	TRBD1	TRBJ2-7	ASSLDPGQGAY
15	TRBV7-9	TRBD2	TRBJ2-5	ASSLALTSGGEETQY
13	TRBV6-6	TRBD2	TRBJ2-7	ASSYLAGGGYEQY
13	TRBV10-3	TRBD1	TRBJ2-7	AITRQGDGSYEQY
11	TRBV11-3	NA	TRBJ1-1	ASSLDAGAEAF
14	TRBV7-2	TRBD2	TRBJ2-2	ASSLWTSGYTGELF
12	TRBV27	NA	TRBJ2-3	ASSLHRSTDTQY
11	TRBV6-5	NA	TRBJ1-2	ASRLGAAYGYT
12	TRBV7-9	NA	TRBJ2-7	ASTSTTGGFEQY
14	TRBV13	NA	TRBJ2-1	ASSPGPPGSYNEQF
10	TRBV2	TRBD1	NA	ASSGTGLEQY
10	TRBV5-6	NA	TRBJ2-7	ASSFWTHEQY
13	TRBV18	NA	TRBJ1-4	ASSPRTGPNEKLF
11	TRBV29-1	NA	TRBJ1-3	SVGQSSGNTIY
13	TRBV4-3	NA	TRBJ2-3	ASSPAVGRADTQY
14	TRBV5-6	NA	TRBJ1-5	ASNDTGGLSNQPQH
11	TRBV7-2	NA	TRBJ2-5	ASSSTPLETQY
13	TRBV7-7	NA	TRBJ2-3	ASSFASGSTDTQY
11	TRBV5-4	TRBD1	TRBJ1-2	ASSFIGTGVYT
12	TRBV19	NA	TRBJ1-1	ASGPYQVNTEAF
13	TRBV9	TRBD1	TRBJ2-7	ASSERTGLAHEQY
13	TRBV4-1	NA	TRBJ2-7	ASSQESRGTYEQY
12	TRBV7-9	NA	TRBJ1-1	ASSFRREGTEAF
13	TRBV10-3	TRBD1	TRBJ2-7	AISDLGTGPYEQY
13	TRBV5-1	TRBD1	TRBJ1-1	ASSTPTGMNTEAF
15	TRBV5-5	TRBD1	TRBJ2-3	ASSFGTGGTGTDTQY
16	TRBV5-4	TRBD2	TRBJ2-4	ASSLGLAGVGAKNIQY
12	TRBV18	NA	TRBJ2-1	ASSPVRTYNEQF
9	TRBV9	TRBD1	TRBJ2-1	ASNSPGQWF
14	TRBV4-1	TRBD1	TRBJ1-5	ASSQDQTGAMQPQH
10	TRBV2	NA	TRBJ1-1	ASRGSYTEAF
14	TRBV4-2	TRBD1	TRBJ2-1	ASSQDGTGGPNEQF
13	TRBV14	NA	TRBJ2-1	ASSQDPAGKGEQF
11	TRBV7-9	NA	TRBJ1-1	ASSLRKDTEAF
12	TRBV27	NA	TRBJ1-5	ASSFLGANQPQH